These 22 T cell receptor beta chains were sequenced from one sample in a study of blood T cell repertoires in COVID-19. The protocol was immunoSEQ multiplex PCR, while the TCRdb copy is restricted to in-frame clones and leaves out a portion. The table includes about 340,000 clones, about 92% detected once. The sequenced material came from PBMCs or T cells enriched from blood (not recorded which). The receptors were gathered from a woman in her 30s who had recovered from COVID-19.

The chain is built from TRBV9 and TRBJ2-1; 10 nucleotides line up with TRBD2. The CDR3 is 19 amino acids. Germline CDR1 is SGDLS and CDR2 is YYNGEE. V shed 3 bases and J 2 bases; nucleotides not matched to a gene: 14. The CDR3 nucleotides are TGTGCCAGCAGCGGAGGAGCGGGGGGGCACTTTTCGGCCTACAATGAGCAGTTCTTC. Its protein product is CASSGGAGGHFSAYNEQFF.

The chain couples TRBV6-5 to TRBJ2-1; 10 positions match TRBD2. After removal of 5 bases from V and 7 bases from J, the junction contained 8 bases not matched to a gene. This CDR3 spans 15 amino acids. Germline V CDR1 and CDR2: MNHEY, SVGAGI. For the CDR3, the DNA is TGTGCCAGCAGTAAATCTAGCGGGAGTAGTAATGAGCAGTTCTTC. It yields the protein CASSKSSGSSNEQFF.

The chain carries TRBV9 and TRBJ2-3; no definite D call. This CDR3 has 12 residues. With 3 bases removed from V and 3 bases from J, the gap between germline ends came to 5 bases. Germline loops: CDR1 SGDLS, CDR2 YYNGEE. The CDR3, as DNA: TGTGCCAGCAGCGCAACTACAGATACGCAGTATTTT. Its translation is CASSATTDTQYF.

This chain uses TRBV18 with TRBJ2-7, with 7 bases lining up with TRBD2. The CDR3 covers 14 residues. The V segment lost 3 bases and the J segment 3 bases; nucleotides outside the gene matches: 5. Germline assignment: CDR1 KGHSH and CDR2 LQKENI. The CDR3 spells CASSPGTTIYEQYF. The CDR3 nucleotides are TGTGCCAGCTCACCTGGGACTACTATCTACGAGCAGTACTTC.

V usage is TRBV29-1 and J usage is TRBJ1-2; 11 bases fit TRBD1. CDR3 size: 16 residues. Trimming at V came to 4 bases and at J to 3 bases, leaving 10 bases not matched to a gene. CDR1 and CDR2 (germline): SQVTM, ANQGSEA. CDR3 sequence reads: CSVAYGTGGLDYGYTF. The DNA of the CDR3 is TGCAGCGTTGCATACGGGACAGGGGGACTGGACTATGGCTACACCTTC.

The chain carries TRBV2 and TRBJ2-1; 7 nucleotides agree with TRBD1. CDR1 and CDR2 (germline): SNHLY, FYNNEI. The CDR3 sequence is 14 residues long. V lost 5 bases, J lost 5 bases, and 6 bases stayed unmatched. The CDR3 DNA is TGTGCCAGCAGTATAAGGACAGGTCACAATGAGCAGTTCTTC. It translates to CASSIRTGHNEQFF. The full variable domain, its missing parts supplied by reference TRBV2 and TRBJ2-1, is EPEVTQTPSHQVTQMGQEVILRCVPISNHLYFYWYRQILGQKVEFLVSFYNNEISEKSEIFDDQFSVERPDGSNFTLKIRSTKLEDSAMYFCASSIRTGHNEQFFGPGTRLTVL.

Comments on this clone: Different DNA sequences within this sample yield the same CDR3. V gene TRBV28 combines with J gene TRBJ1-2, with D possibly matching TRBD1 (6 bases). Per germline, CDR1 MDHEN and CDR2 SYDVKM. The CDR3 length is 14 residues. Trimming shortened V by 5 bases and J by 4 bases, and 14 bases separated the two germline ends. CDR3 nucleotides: TGTGCCAGCAGTACCGGGGGGGGCCGCTATGGCTACACCTTC. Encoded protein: CASSTGGGRYGYTF.

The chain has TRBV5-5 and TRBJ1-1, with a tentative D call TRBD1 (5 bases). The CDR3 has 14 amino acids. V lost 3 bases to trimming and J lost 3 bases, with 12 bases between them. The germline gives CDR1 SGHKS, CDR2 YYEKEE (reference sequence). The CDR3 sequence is CASSWGEGDTEAFF. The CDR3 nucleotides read TGTGCCAGCAGCTGGGGGGAAGGGGACACTGAAGCTTTCTTT.

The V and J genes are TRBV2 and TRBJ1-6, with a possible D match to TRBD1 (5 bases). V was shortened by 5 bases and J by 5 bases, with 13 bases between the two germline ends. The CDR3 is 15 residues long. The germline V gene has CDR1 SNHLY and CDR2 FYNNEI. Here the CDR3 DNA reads TGTGCCAGCAGTCAGGCGGGACGGGATAATTCACCCCTCCACTTT. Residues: CASSQAGRDNSPLHF.

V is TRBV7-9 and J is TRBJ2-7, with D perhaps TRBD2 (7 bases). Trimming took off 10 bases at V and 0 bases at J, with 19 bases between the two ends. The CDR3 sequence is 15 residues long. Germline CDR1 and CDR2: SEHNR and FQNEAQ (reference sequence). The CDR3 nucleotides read TGTGCCATCGGCCGTGGGGGCGGGAGCTCCTACGAGCAGTACTTC. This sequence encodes CAIGRGGGSSYEQYF.

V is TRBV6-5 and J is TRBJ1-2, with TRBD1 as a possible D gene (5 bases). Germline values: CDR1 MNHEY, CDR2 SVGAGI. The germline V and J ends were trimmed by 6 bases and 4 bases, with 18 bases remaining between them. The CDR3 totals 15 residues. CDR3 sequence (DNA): TGTGCCAGCAGAGGTATGGACACTTGGGGCTATGGCTACACCTTC. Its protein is CASRGMDTWGYGYTF.

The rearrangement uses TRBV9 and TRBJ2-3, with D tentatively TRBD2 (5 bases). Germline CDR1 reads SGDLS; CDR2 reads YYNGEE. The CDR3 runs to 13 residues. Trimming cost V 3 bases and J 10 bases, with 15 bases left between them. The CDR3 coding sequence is TGTGCCAGCAGCGAAGGATCCGGGAAATCGCAGTATTTT. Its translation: CASSEGSGKSQYF.

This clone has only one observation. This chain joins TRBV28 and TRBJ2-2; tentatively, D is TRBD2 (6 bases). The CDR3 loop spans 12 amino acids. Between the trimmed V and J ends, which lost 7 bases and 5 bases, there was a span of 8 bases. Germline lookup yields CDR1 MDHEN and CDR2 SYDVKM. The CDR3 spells CASIRGTGELFF. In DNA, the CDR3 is TGTGCCAGCATTCGGGGGACCGGGGAGCTGTTTTTT.

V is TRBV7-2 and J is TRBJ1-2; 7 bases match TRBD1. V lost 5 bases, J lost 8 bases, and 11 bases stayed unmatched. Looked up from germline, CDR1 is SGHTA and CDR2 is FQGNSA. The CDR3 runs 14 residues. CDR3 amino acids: CASSPGQVVEGYTF. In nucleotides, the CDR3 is TGTGCCAGCAGCCCTGGACAGGTAGTAGAAGGCTACACCTTC.

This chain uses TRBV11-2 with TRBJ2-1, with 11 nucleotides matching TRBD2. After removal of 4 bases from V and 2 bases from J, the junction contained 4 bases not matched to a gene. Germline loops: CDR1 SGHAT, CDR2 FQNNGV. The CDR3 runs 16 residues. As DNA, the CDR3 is TGTGCCAGCAGCTCCCTGACTAGCGGGACCTACAATGAGCAGTTCTTC. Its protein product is CASSSLTSGTYNEQFF.

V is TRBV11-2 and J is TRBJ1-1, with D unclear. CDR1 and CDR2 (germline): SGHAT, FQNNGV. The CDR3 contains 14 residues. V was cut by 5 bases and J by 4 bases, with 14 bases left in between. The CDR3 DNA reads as TGTGCCAGCAGCCGCCCTTTGAGGCGCACTGAAGCTTTCTTT. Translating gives CASSRPLRRTEAFF.

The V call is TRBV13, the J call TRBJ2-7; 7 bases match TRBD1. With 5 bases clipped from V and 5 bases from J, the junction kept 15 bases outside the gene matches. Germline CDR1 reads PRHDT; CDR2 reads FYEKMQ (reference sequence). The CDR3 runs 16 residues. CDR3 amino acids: CASSPGQARRNHEQYF. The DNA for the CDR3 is TGTGCCAGCAGCCCCGGACAGGCTCGTCGAAATCACGAGCAGTACTTC.

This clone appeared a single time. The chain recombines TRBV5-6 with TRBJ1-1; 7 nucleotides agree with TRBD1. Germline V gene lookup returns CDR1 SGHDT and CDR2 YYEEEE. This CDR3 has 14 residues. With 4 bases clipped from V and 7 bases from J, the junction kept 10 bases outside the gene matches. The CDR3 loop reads CASSLPHRGGEAFF. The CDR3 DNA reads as TGTGCCAGCAGCCTCCCCCACAGGGGCGGTGAAGCTTTCTTT.

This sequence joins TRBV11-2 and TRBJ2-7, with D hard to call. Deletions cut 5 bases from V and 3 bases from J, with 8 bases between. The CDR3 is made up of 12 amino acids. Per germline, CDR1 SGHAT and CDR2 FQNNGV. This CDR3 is CASSLGLYEQYF. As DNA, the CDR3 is TGTGCCAGCAGCCTTGGGCTCTACGAGCAGTACTTC.

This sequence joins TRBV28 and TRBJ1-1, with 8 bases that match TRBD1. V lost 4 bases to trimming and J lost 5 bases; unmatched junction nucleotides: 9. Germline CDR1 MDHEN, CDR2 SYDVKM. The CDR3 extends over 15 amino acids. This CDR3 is CASSSPGQGGTEAFF. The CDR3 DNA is TGTGCCAGCAGTTCTCCTGGACAGGGAGGGACTGAAGCTTTCTTT.

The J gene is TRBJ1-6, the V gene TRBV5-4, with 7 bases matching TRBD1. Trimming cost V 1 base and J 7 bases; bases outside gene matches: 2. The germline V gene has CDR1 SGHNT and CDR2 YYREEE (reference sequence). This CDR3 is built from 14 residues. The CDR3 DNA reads TGTGCCAGCAGCTTGCGACAGGGAAATTCACCCCTCCACTTT. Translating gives CASSLRQGNSPLHF. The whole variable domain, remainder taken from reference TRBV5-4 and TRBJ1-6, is ETGVTQSPTHLIKTRGQQVTLRCSSQSGHNTVSWYQQALGQGPQFIFQYYREEENGRGNFPPRFSGLQFPNYSSELNVNALELDDSALYLCASSLRQGNSPLHFGNGTRLTVT.

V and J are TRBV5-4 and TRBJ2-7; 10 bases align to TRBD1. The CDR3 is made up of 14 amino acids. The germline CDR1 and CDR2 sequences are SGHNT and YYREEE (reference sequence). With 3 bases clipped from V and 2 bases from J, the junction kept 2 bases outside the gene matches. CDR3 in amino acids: CASSSGQGAYEQYF. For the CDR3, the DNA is TGTGCCAGCAGCTCCGGACAGGGGGCCTACGAGCAGTACTTC.